Listed below are T cell receptor beta chains from one sample, sequenced in a study of identical twins. TCRdb re-called the 5' RACE reads through MiXCR, storing one row per CDR3 protein. The sample lists roughly 240,000 distinct CDR3 sequences; 7% were seen once. The sample was also reused in another study, on yellow fever vaccine responses in identical twins.

Sequencing was carried out using memory (CD45RO+) T cells sorted from blood. The receptor set was obtained from a woman aged 18-29 years in good health. Each CDR3 is given with its conserved first and last residue. Each record gives: D gene, V gene, clone size, CDR3 length, J gene, CDR3 protein, CDR3 DNA. A D gene is named only where the DNA matches it firmly. The size field is filled for only some rows; it gives once, few, many or a size class.

TRBD2	TRBV11-2	few	16	TRBJ2-1	CASSPPSGGYYNEQFF	TGTGCCAGCAGCCCCCCTAGCGGGGGCTACTACAATGAGCAGTTCTTC
TRBD2	TRBV6-5	once	17	TRBJ2-1	CASSYRSSGFSYKDKFF	TGTGCCAGCAGTTACCGGTCTAGCGGATTCTCCTACAAAGACAAGTTCTTC
NA	TRBV5-1	NA	15	TRBJ2-1	CASSRTGTRNNEQFF	TGCGCCAGCAGTCGTACCGGGACCCGCAACAATGAGCAGTTCTTC
TRBD1	TRBV5-1	many	15	TRBJ1-2	CASSLEGQGGYGYTF	TGCGCCAGCAGCTTGGAAGGACAGGGAGGCTATGGCTACACCTTC
TRBD1	TRBV19	few	17	TRBJ2-3	CASSLRTDRGRLDTQYF	TGTGCCAGTAGTCTCCGAACAGACAGGGGGCGATTGGATACGCAGTATTTT
NA	TRBV27	many	15	TRBJ1-5	CASSLRGLSNQPQHF	TGTGCCAGCAGTTTACGAGGGCTAAGCAATCAGCCCCAGCATTTT
TRBD2	TRBV20-1	few	20	TRBJ2-5	CSARALPTGLAGGPQETQYF	TGCAGTGCTAGAGCCCTCCCGACGGGACTAGCGGGGGGCCCGCAAGAGACCCAGTACTTC
NA	TRBV12-3/TRBV12-4	medium-sized	15	TRBJ2-4	CASSLVTGNQNIQYF	TGTGCCAGCAGCCTAGTTACAGGGAACCAAAACATTCAGTACTTC
NA	TRBV28	few	13	TRBJ1-4	CASSLATNEKLFF	TGTGCCAGTAGCCTGGCAACTAATGAAAAACTGTTTTTT
TRBD2	TRBV20-1	NA	15	TRBJ2-3	CSARDQTGTSGIQYF	TGCAGTGCTAGAGATCAAACCGGGACTAGCGGGATACAGTATTTT
NA	TRBV5-1	few	14	TRBJ1-1	CASSLETKNTEAFF	TGCGCCAGCAGCTTGGAAACGAAGAACACTGAAGCTTTCTTT
NA	TRBV7-6	few	15	TRBJ2-5	CASSLSSARGETQYF	TGTGCCAGCAGCTTAAGTAGCGCGCGCGGAGAGACCCAGTACTTC
TRBD2	TRBV9	few	15	TRBJ2-2	CASSGLAGVTGELFF	TGTGCCAGCAGCGGACTAGCGGGGGTTACCGGGGAGCTGTTTTTT
TRBD2	TRBV11-2	many	14	TRBJ2-5	CASRRLAGWQTQYF	TGTGCCAGCAGGAGACTAGCGGGATGGCAGACCCAGTACTTC
NA	TRBV15	few	14	TRBJ2-3	CATSSRDPREAQYF	TGTGCCACCAGCTCCCGGGACCCCCGGGAAGCGCAGTATTTT
NA	TRBV3-1	many	13	TRBJ2-6	CASSPTGANVLTF	TGTGCCAGCAGCCCCACCGGGGCCAACGTCCTGACTTTC
NA	TRBV7-9	few	17	TRBJ1-1	CASSLRGTRNGDTEAFF	TGTGCCAGCAGCTTACGGGGTACGAGAAATGGGGACACTGAAGCTTTCTTT
TRBD1	TRBV11-2	many	16	TRBJ1-2	CASSLGTGGAADGYTF	TGTGCCAGCAGCTTAGGGACAGGGGGCGCCGCGGATGGCTACACCTTC
TRBD2	TRBV24-1	few	16	TRBJ2-3	CATSDLGLAGTDTQYF	TGTGCCACCAGTGATTTAGGACTAGCGGGGACAGATACGCAGTATTTT
NA	TRBV5-1	many	15	TRBJ2-7	CASSLAGTPTYEQYF	TGCGCCAGCAGCTTGGCCGGGACACCTACCTACGAGCAGTACTTC
NA	TRBV2	many	14	TRBJ2-2	CASSEEPNTGELFF	TGTGCCAGCAGTGAGGAACCTAACACCGGGGAGCTGTTTTTT
TRBD1	TRBV25-1	few	14	TRBJ1-1	CASSESDRVTEAFF	TGTGCCAGCAGTGAATCGGACAGGGTCACTGAAGCTTTCTTT
NA	TRBV6-4	many	14	TRBJ2-3	CASSERASFGAQYF	TGTGCCAGCAGTGAAAGGGCTTCCTTCGGAGCGCAGTATTTT
NA	TRBV5-8	NA	13	TRBJ2-7	CASSAKGQYEQYF	TGTGCCAGCAGCGCAAAAGGACAGTACGAGCAGTACTTC
NA	TRBV6-1	NA	14	TRBJ1-4	CASRQHATNEKLFF	TGTGCCAGCAGGCAACACGCAACTAATGAAAAACTGTTTTTT
TRBD1	TRBV7-9	NA	14	TRBJ1-2	CASSLRDSPSGYTF	TGTGCCAGCAGCTTGAGGGACAGTCCTTCTGGCTACACCTTC
NA	TRBV5-1	many	13	TRBJ1-5	CASSLDRYQPQHF	TGCGCCAGCAGCTTGGACCGTTATCAGCCCCAGCATTTT
NA	TRBV28	few	18	TRBJ2-6	CASSSPGRPVRGANVLTF	TGTGCCAGCAGTTCCCCCGGTCGTCCCGTGCGTGGGGCCAACGTCCTGACTTTC
NA	TRBV19	few	12	TRBJ1-5	CASSIVPQPQHF	TGTGCCAGTAGTATCGTCCCCCAGCCCCAGCATTTT
TRBD1	TRBV4-1	NA	17	TRBJ2-1	CASSQTWGGTGINEQFF	TGCGCCAGCAGCCAAACTTGGGGCGGGACAGGGATTAATGAGCAGTTCTTC
NA	TRBV12-3/TRBV12-4	many	14	TRBJ2-7	CASSFQGVAYEQYF	TGTGCCAGCAGTTTCCAGGGTGTCGCCTACGAGCAGTACTTC
TRBD2	TRBV5-1	NA	16	TRBJ2-1	CASSLVLASGVGEQFF	TGCGCCAGCAGCTTGGTCTTGGCTAGCGGGGTGGGTGAGCAGTTCTTC
TRBD2	TRBV14	many	13	TRBJ2-3	CASSRTSGNTQYF	TGTGCCAGCAGCCGTACTAGCGGTAATACGCAGTATTTT
TRBD1	TRBV18	few	17	TRBJ2-5	CASSPYSTGTGGETQYF	TGTGCCAGCTCACCGTACTCCACTGGGACAGGGGGAGAGACCCAGTACTTC
NA	TRBV12-3/TRBV12-4	few	13	TRBJ2-2	CASRQGSTGELFF	TGTGCCAGCAGACAGGGATCGACCGGGGAGCTGTTTTTT
NA	TRBV12-3/TRBV12-4	NA	16	TRBJ2-3	CASSGGTDEGTDTQYF	TGTGCCAGCAGCGGAGGGACAGACGAAGGCACAGATACGCAGTATTTT
NA	TRBV4-1	NA	13	TRBJ1-2	CASRQELTGGYTF	TGCGCCAGCAGACAAGAACTTACTGGGGGCTACACCTTC
NA	TRBV5-1	many	17	TRBJ2-1	CASSLWSSRSSYNEQFF	TGCGCCAGCAGCTTGTGGTCGTCCAGGAGCTCCTACAATGAGCAGTTCTTC
TRBD1	TRBV19	few	15	TRBJ1-2	CASSSDRGVVYGYTF	TGTGCCAGTAGTTCCGACAGGGGCGTAGTCTATGGCTACACCTTC
NA	TRBV11-1	NA	18	TRBJ2-3	CASSPPRVAVDFTDTQYF	TGTGCCAGCAGCCCCCCCCGGGTGGCAGTGGACTTCACAGATACGCAGTATTTT